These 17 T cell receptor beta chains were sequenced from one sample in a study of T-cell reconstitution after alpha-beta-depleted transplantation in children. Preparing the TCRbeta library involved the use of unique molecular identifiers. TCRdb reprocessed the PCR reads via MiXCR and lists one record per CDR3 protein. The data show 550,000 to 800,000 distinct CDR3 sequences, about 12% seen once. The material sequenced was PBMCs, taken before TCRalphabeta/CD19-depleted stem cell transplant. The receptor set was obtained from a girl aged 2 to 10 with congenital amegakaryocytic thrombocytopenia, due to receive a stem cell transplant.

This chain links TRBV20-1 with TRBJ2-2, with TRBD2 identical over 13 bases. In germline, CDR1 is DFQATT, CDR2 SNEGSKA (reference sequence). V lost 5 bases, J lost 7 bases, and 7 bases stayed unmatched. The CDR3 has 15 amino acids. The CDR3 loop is CSAVLAGGPDGELFF. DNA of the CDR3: TGCAGTGCTGTACTAGCGGGAGGGCCCGACGGGGAGCTGTTTTTT.

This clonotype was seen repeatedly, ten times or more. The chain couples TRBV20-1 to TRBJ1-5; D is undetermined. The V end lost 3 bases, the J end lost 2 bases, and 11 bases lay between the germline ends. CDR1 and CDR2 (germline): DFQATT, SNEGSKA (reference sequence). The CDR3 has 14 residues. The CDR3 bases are TGCAGTGCTAGGGGAGGGTCACGCAATCAGCCCCAGCATTTT. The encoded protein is CSARGGSRNQPQHF.

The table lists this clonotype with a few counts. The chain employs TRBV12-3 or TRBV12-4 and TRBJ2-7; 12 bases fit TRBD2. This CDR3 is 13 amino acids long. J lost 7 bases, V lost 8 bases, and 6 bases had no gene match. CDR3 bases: TGTGCCAGCCGACTAGCGGGAGTGAGGGAGCAGTACTTC. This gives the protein CASRLAGVREQYF.

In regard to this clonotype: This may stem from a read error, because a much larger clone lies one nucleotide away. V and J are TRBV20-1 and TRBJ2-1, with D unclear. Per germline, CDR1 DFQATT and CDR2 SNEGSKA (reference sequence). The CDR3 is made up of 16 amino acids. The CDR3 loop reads CSDRDPPQSSYNEQFF. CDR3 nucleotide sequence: TGCAGTGATAGAGATCCCCCTCAGAGCTCCTACAATGAGCAGTTCTTC.

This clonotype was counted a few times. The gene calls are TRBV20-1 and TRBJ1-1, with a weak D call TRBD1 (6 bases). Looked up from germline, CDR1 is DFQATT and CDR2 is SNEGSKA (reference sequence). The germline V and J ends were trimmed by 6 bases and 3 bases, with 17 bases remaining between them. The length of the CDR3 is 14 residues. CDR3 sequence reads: CSASTGPGDTEAFF. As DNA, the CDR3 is TGCAGTGCCAGTACAGGGCCAGGGGACACTGAAGCTTTCTTT.

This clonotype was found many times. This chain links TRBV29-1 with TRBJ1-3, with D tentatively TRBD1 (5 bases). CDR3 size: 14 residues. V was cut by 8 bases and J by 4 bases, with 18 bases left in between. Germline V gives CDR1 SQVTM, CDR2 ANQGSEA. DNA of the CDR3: TGCAGCTACCCCGGGAGGGGAAGAGGAAACACCATATATTTT. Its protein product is CSYPGRGRGNTIYF.

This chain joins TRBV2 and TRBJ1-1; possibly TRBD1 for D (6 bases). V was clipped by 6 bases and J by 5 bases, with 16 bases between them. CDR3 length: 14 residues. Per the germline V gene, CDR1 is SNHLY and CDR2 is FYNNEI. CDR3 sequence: CASSPTRQATEAFF. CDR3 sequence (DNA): TGTGCCAGCAGCCCTACCCGACAGGCGACTGAAGCTTTCTTT.

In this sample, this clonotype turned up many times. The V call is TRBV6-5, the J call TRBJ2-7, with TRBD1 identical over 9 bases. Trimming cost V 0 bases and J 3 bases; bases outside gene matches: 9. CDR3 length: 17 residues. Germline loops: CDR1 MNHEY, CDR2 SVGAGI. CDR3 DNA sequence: TGTGCCAGCAGTTACTCGATGGGGACAGGGATCCTCTACGAGCAGTACTTC. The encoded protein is CASSYSMGTGILYEQYF.

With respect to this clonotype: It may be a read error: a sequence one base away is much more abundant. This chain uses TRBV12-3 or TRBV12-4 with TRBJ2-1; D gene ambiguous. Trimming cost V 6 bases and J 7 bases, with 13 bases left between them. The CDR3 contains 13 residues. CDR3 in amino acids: CASSLEVPNEQFF. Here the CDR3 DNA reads TGTGCCAGCAGCCTAGAGGTCCCGAATGAGCAGTTCTTC.

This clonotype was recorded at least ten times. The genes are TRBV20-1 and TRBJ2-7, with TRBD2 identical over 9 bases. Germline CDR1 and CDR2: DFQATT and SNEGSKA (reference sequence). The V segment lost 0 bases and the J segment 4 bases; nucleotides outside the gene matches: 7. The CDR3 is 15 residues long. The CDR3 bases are TGCAGTGCTAGAGATAGTAGCGGGAGAGTTTACGAGCAGTACTTC. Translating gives CSARDSSGRVYEQYF.

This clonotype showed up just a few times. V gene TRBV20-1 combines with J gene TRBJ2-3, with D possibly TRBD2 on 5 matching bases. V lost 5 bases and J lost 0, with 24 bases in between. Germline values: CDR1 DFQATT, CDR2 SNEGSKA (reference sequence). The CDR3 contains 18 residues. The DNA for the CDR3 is TGCAGTGCTCTACCTTTACTAGTATCACCCACTAGCACAGATACGCAGTATTTT. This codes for CSALPLLVSPTSTDTQYF.

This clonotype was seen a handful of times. CDR3 in amino acids: CASREGAEETQYF. The CDR3 nucleotides read TGTGCCAGCAGAGAGGGGGCTGAAGAGACCCAGTACTTC. The chain couples TRBV12-3 or TRBV12-4 to TRBJ2-5; 7 bases fit TRBD1. The CDR3 runs 13 residues. With V trimmed by 6 bases and J by 3 bases, 4 bases remained unmatched.

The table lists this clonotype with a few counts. In DNA form, the CDR3 reads TGTGCCAGCAGCCATCGGGGCGCCTACGAGCAGTACTTC. It translates to CASSHRGAYEQYF. V and J are TRBV3-1 and TRBJ2-7; D possibly matches TRBD1 or TRBD2 (5 bases each). The V end lost 3 bases, the J end lost 2 bases, and 8 bases lay between the germline ends. Per the germline V gene, CDR1 is LGHDT and CDR2 is YNNKEL (reference sequence). The CDR3 totals 13 residues.

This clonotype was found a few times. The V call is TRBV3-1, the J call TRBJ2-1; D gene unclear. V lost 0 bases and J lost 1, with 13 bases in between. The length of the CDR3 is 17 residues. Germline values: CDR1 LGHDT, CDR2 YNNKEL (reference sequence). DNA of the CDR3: TGTGCCAGCAGCCAAGATCTCAAAATGGGATCCTACAATGAGCAGTTCTTC. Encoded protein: CASSQDLKMGSYNEQFF.

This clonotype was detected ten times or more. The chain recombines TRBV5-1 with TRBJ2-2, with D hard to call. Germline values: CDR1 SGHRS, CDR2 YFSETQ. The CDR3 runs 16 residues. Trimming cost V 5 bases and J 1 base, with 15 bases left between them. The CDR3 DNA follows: TGCGCCAGCAGTTCACTGGCACACCTGAACACCGGGGAGCTGTTTTTT. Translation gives CASSSLAHLNTGELFF.

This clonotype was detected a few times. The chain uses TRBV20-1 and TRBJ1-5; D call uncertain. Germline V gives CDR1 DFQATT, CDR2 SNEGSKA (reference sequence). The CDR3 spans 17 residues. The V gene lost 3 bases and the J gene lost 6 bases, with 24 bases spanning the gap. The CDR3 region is CSASGSSGGPGSQPQHF. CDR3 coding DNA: TGCAGTGCTAGTGGCAGTTCAGGAGGGCCCGGTAGTCAGCCCCAGCATTTT.

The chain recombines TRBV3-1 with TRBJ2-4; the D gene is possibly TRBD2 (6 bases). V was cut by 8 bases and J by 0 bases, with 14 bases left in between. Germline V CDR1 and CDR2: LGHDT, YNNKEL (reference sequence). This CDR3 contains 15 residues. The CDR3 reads CASSRGTLAKNIQYF. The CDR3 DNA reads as TGTGCCAGCTCTCGGGGGACCCTAGCCAAAAACATTCAGTACTTC.